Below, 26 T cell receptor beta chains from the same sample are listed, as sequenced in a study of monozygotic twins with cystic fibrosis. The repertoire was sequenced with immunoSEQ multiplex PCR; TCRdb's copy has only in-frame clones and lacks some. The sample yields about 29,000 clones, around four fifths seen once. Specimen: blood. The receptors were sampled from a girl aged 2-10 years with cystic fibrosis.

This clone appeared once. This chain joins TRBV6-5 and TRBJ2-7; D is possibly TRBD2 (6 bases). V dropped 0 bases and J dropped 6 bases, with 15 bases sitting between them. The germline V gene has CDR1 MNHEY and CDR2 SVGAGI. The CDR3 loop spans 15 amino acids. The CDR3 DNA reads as TGTGCCAGCAGTTACTCGAATTCCCTGGGGGGCGAGCAGTACTTC. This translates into CASSYSNSLGGEQYF.

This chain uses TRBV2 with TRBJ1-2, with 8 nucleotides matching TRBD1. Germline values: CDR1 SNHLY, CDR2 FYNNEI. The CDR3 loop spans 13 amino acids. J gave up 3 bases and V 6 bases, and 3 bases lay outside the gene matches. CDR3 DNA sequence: TGTGCCAGCAGCCAGGGGGCTGACTATGGCTACACCTTC. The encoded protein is CASSQGADYGYTF.

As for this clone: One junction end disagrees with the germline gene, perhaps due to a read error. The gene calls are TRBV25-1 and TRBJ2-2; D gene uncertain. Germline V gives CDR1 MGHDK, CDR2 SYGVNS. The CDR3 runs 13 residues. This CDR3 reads CASRESDTGELFF. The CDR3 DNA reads TGTGCCAGCAGGGAATCGGACACCGGGGAGCTGTTTTTT. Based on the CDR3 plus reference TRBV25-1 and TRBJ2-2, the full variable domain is EADIYQTPRYLVIGTGKKITLECSQTMGHDKMYWYQQDPGMELHLIHYSYGVNSTEKGDLSSESTVSRIRTEHFPLTLESARPSHTSQYLCASRESDTGELFFGEGSRLTVL.

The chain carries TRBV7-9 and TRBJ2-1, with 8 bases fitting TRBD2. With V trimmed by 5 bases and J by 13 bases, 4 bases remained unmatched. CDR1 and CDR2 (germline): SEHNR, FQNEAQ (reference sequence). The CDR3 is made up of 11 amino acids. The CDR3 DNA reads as TGTGCCAGCAGCAGAGGGACTAGTCAGTTCTTC. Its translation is CASSRGTSQFF. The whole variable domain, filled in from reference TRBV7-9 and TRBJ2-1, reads DTGVSQNPRHKITKRGQNVTFRCDPISEHNRLYWYRQTLGQGPEFLTYFQNEAQLEKSRLLSDRFSAERPKGSFSTLEIQRTEQGDSAMYLCASSRGTSQFFGPGTRLTVL.

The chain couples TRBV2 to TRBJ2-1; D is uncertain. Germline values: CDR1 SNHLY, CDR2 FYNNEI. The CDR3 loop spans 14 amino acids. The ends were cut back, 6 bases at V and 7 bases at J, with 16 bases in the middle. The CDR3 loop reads CASSLFRTPNEQFF. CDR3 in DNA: TGTGCCAGCAGCCTTTTCCGGACCCCGAATGAGCAGTTCTTC.

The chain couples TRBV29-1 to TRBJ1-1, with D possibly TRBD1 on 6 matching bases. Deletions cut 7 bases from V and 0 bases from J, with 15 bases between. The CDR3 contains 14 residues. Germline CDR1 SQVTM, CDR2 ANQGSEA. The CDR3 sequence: CSGDRDMMNTEAFF. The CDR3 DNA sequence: TGCAGCGGCGACCGGGACATGATGAACACTGAAGCTTTCTTT.

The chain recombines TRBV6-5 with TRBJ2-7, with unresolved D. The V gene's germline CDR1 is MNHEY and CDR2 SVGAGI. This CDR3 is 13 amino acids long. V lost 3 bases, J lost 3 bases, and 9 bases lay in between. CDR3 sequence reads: CASSYLKGYEQYF. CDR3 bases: TGTGCCAGCAGTTATTTAAAGGGCTACGAGCAGTACTTC.

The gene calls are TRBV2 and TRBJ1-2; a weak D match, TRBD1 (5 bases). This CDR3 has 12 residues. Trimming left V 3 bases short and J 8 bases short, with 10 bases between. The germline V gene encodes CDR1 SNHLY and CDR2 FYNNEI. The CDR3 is CASSEGVGGYTF. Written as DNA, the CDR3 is TGTGCCAGCAGTGAGGGGGTGGGAGGCTACACCTTC.

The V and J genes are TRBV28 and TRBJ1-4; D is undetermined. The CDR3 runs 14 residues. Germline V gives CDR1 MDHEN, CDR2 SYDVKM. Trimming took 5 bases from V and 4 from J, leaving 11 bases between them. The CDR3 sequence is CASSPRVFNEKLFF. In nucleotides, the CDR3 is TGTGCCAGCAGTCCCCGGGTCTTTAATGAAAAACTGTTTTTT.

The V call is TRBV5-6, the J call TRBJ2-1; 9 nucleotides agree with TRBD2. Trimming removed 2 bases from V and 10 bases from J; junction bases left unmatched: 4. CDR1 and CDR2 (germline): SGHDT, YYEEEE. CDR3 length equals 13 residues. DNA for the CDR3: TGTGCCAGCAGCTTTGGAGGGACTAGCGAGCAGTTCTTC. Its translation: CASSFGGTSEQFF. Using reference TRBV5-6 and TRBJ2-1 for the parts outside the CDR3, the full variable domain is DAGVTQSPTHLIKTRGQQVTLRCSPKSGHDTVSWYQQALGQGPQFIFQYYEEEERQRGNFPDRFSGHQFPNYSSELNVNALLLGDSALYLCASSFGGTSEQFFGPGTRLTVL.

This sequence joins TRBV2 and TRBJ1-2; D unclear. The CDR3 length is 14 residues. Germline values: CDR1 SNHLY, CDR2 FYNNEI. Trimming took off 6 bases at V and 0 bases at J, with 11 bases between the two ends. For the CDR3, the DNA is TGTGCCAGCAGAAGGGAGGGCACTAACTATGGCTACACCTTC. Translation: CASRREGTNYGYTF.

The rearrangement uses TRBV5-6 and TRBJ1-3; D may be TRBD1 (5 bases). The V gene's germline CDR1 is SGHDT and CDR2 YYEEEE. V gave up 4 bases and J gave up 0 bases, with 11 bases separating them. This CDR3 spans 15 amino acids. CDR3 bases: TGTGCCAGCAGCCCCACAGGCCGCTCTGGAAACACCATATATTTT. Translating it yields CASSPTGRSGNTIYF. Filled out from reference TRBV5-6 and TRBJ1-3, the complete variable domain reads DAGVTQSPTHLIKTRGQQVTLRCSPKSGHDTVSWYQQALGQGPQFIFQYYEEEERQRGNFPDRFSGHQFPNYSSELNVNALLLGDSALYLCASSPTGRSGNTIYFGEGSWLTVV.

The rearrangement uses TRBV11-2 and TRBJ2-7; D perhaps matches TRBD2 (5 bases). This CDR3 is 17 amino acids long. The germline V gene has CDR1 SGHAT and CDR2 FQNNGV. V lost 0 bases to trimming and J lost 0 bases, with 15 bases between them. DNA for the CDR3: TGTGCCAGCAGCTTAGACTTGAGTTGGGAGACCTCCTACGAGCAGTACTTC. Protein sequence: CASSLDLSWETSYEQYF.

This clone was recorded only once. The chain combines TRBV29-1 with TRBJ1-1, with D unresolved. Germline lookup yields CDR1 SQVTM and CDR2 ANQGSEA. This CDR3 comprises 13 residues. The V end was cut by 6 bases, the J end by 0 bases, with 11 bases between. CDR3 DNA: TGCAGCGTCGGCGGGAGGATGAACACTGAAGCTTTCTTT. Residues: CSVGGRMNTEAFF.

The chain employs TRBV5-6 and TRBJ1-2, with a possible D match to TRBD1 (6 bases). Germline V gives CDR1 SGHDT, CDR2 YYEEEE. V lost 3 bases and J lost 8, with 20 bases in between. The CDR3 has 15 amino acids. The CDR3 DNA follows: TGTGCCAGCAGCTCGGAACAGGGCTGGCTTTTCGGCTACACCTTC. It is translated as CASSSEQGWLFGYTF.

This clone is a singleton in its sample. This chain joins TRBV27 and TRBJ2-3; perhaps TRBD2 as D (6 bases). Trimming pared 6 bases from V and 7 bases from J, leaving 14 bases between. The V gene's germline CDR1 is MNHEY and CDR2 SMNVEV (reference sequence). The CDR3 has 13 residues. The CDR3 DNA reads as TGTGCCAGCAGGGGACTCCTTGGCAATACGCAGTATTTT. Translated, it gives CASRGLLGNTQYF.

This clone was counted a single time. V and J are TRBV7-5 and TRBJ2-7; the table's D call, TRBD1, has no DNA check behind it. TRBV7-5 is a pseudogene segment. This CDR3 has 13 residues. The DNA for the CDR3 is TGTGTCAGAAGCTTAGCGGGTATACAGGAGCAGTACTTC. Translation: CVRSLAGIQEQYF.

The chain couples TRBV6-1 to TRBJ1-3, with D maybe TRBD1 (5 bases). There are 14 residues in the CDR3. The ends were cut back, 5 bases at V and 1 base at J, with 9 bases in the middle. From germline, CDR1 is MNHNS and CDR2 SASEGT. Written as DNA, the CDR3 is TGTGCCAGCAGTCCGACAGATTCTGGAAACACCATATATTTT. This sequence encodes CASSPTDSGNTIYF.

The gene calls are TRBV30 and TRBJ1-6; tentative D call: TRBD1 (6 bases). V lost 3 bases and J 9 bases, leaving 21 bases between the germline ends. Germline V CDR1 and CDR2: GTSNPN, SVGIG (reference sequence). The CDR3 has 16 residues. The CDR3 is CAWRSRLFGGSSPLHF. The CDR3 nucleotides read TGTGCCTGGAGGAGTAGACTGTTCGGGGGCAGTTCACCCCTCCACTTT.

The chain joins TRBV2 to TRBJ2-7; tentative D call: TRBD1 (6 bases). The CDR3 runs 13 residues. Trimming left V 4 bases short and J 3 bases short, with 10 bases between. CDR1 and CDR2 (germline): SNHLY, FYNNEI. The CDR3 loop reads CASSGQVIYEQYF. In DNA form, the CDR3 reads TGTGCCAGCAGTGGACAGGTGATCTACGAGCAGTACTTC.

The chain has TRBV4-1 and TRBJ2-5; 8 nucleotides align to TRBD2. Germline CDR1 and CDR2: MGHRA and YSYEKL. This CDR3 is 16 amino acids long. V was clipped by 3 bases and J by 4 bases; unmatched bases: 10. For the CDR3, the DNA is TGCGCCAGCAGCCACGGGGGGGGCGGATTTACAGAGACCCAGTACTTC. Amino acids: CASSHGGGGFTETQYF.

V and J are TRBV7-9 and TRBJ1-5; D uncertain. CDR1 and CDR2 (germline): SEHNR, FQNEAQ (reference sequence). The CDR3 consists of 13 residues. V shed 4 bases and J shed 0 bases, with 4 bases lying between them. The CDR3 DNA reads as TGTGCCAGCAGCTCGTATAGCAATCAGCCCCAGCATTTT. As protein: CASSSYSNQPQHF.

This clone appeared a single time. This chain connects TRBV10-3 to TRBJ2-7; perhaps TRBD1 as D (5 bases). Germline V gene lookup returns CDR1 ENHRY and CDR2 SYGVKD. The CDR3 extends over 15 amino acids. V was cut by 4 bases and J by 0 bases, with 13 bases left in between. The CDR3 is CAISVGEQISYEQYF. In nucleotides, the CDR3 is TGTGCCATCAGTGTAGGGGAACAGATCTCCTACGAGCAGTACTTC.

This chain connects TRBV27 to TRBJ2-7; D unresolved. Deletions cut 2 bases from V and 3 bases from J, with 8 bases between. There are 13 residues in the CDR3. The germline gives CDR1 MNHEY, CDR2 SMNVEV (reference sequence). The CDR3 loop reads CASSLGPVYEQYF. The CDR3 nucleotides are TGTGCCAGCAGTTTAGGACCCGTCTACGAGCAGTACTTC.

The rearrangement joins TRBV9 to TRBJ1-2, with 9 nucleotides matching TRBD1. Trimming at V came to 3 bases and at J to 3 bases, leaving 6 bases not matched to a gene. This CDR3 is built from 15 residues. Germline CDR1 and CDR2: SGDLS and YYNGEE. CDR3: CASSGIQGADYGYTF. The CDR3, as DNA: TGTGCCAGCAGCGGGATACAGGGGGCAGACTATGGCTACACCTTC.

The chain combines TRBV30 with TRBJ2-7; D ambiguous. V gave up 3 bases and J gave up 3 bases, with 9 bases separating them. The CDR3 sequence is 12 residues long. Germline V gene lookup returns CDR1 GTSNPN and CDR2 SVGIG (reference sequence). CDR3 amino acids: CAWRDGYYEQYF. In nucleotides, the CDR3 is TGTGCCTGGAGGGACGGCTACTACGAGCAGTACTTC.